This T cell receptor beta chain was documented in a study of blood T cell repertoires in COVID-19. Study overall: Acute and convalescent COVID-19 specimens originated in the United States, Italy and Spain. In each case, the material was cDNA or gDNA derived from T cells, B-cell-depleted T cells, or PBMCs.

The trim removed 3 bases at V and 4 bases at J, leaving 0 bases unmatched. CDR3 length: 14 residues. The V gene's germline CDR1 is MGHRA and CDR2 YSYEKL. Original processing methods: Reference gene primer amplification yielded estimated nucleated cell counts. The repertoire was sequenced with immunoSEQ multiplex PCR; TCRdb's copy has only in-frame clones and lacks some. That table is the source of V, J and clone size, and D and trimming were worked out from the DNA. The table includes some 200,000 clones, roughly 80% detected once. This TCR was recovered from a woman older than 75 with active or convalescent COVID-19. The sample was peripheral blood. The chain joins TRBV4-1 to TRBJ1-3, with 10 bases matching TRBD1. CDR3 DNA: TGCGCCAGCAGCCAGACAGGGGGCGGAAACACCATATATTTT. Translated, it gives CASSQTGGGNTIYF.